Presented here are 32 T cell receptor beta chains from one specimen sequenced in a study of cytomegalovirus exposure and HLA in healthy donors. PCR primers comprised 60 Vbeta and 13 Jbeta primers. TCRdb keeps only in-frame clones here, not all; method: immunoSEQ multiplex PCR. The table includes some 130,000 clones, 80% detected once. Sequencing was performed on PBMCs. These receptors were taken from a man aged 30 to 45 in good health.

The chain combines TRBV5-1 with TRBJ1-1; D not certain. This CDR3 has 13 residues. Per the germline V gene, CDR1 is SGHRS and CDR2 is YFSETQ. The V and J ends lost 0 bases and 7 bases respectively, with 10 bases between them. CDR3 sequence: CASSLEQLNEAFF. Written as DNA, the CDR3 is TGCGCCAGCAGCTTGGAACAGCTCAATGAAGCTTTCTTT.

This clone has only a few counts. The CDR3 here is CASSEASGGQETQYF. The DNA for the CDR3 is TGTGCCAGCAGTGAAGCGTCGGGAGGGCAAGAGACCCAGTACTTC. J is TRBJ2-5 and V is TRBV6-1; 8 nucleotides agree with TRBD2. Germline V gives CDR1 MNHNS, CDR2 SASEGT. V shed 0 bases, J shed 2 bases, and the junction held 2 bases outside the gene matches. CDR3 length equals 15 residues.

This chain joins TRBV5-5 and TRBJ2-5; D ambiguous. CDR1 and CDR2 (germline): SGHKS, YYEKEE (reference sequence). This CDR3 has 14 residues. V lost 4 bases, J lost 1 base, and 11 bases lay in between. CDR3 amino acids: CASSILTFQETQYF. CDR3 in DNA: TGTGCCAGCAGCATACTTACGTTCCAAGAGACCCAGTACTTC.

This chain connects TRBV16 to TRBJ1-1; D might be TRBD1 (5 bases). V lost 0 bases to trimming and J lost 5 bases, with 13 bases between them. Germline V gene lookup returns CDR1 KGHSY and CDR2 FQNENV. The CDR3 extends over 15 amino acids. Here the CDR3 DNA reads TGTGCCAGCAGCCAATCACCGGGGGGAGTTACTGAAGCTTTCTTT. Translation: CASSQSPGGVTEAFF.

V is TRBV4-1 and J is TRBJ1-2, with unresolved D. Trimming stripped 1 base from V and 2 bases from J, with 17 bases between. The V gene's germline CDR1 is MGHRA and CDR2 YSYEKL. This CDR3 comprises 17 residues. CDR3 nucleotide sequence: TGCGCCAGCAGCCAAGCGGTAGGAGGTTTCGGGAACTATGGCTACACCTTC. Protein product: CASSQAVGGFGNYGYTF.

This chain links TRBV19 with TRBJ2-1; the D gene is possibly TRBD1 (6 bases). V lost 11 bases and J lost 2, with 19 bases in between. This CDR3 is built from 15 residues. Germline lookup yields CDR1 LNHDA and CDR2 SQIVND (reference sequence). In nucleotides, the CDR3 is TGTGCCTCGACGACAGACAGGAGCCCCTACAATGAGCAGTTCTTC. Translation: CASTTDRSPYNEQFF.

The V call is TRBV28, the J call TRBJ2-7; possibly TRBD1 for D (6 bases). The CDR3 runs to 13 residues. Germline assignment: CDR1 MDHEN and CDR2 SYDVKM. Trimming pared 7 bases from V and 3 bases from J, leaving 13 bases between. CDR3 loop: CASTPDRHYEQYF. The CDR3 DNA is TGTGCCAGCACCCCGGACAGACACTACGAGCAGTACTTC.

The chain is built from TRBV7-9 and TRBJ1-3, with D possibly being TRBD1 (5 bases). Germline V CDR1 and CDR2: SEHNR, FQNEAQ (reference sequence). The CDR3 spans 16 residues. V shed 0 bases and J shed 0 bases, with 9 bases lying between them. CDR3 nucleotides: TGTGCCAGCAGCTTAGCGCTCACAGGCTCTGGAAACACCATATATTTT. It specifies CASSLALTGSGNTIYF.

This chain uses TRBV4-1 with TRBJ2-1, with 9 bases that match TRBD2. The CDR3 consists of 18 residues. Germline trimming cut 2 bases from V and 0 bases from J; bases unmatched to any gene: 8. In germline, CDR1 is MGHRA, CDR2 YSYEKL. The CDR3 DNA sequence: TGCGCCAGCAGCCAAAGGACTAGCGCCGACAGCTCCTACAATGAGCAGTTCTTC. Translated, it gives CASSQRTSADSSYNEQFF.

V gene TRBV9 combines with J gene TRBJ2-1, with 9 bases fitting TRBD2. Germline lookup yields CDR1 SGDLS and CDR2 YYNGEE. V gave up 5 bases and J gave up 10 bases; unmatched junction bases: 16. CDR3 size: 16 residues. This CDR3 reads CASSVLAGQGPEEQFF. The CDR3 region has the DNA TGTGCCAGCAGTGTCCTAGCGGGACAAGGGCCGGAGGAGCAGTTCTTC.

The genes are TRBV25-1 and TRBJ2-7, with D maybe TRBD2 (5 bases). V lost 2 bases and J lost 5, with 16 bases in between. Per germline, CDR1 MGHDK and CDR2 SYGVNS. This CDR3 comprises 15 residues. CDR3 in amino acids: CASSEGVERVNEQYF. The DNA of the CDR3 is TGTGCCAGCAGTGAAGGAGTCGAGAGGGTTAACGAGCAGTACTTC.

The chain uses TRBV28 and TRBJ2-1, with 7 nucleotides matching TRBD2. J was trimmed by 6 bases and V by 6 bases; bases with no gene match: 8. Germline V gene data show CDR1 as MDHEN and CDR2 as SYDVKM. The length of the CDR3 is 14 residues. CDR3 protein: CASRVGGSINEQFF. DNA for the CDR3: TGTGCCAGCAGGGTGGGCGGGAGTATCAATGAGCAGTTCTTC.

This chain connects TRBV28 to TRBJ1-6; 8 positions match TRBD1. Germline CDR1 and CDR2: MDHEN and SYDVKM. The junction had 6 bases not matched to a gene; V was cut back by 2 bases and J by 9 bases. This CDR3 has 15 residues. CDR3 in DNA: TGTGCCAGCAGTTTAGGGCAGGGGGCATCTTCACCCCTCCACTTT. It encodes CASSLGQGASSPLHF.

The chain recombines TRBV5-6 with TRBJ1-6; D is undetermined. Trimming pared 4 bases from V and 8 bases from J, leaving 13 bases between. This CDR3 has 14 residues. CDR1 and CDR2 (germline): SGHDT, YYEEEE. CDR3 loop: CASSTLDEDSPLHF. In DNA, the CDR3 is TGTGCCAGCAGCACCCTGGATGAGGATTCACCCCTCCACTTT.

J is TRBJ2-1 and V is TRBV9, with 9 bases that match TRBD2. From germline, CDR1 is SGDLS and CDR2 YYNGEE. V dropped 5 bases and J dropped 5; count of bases not matched to a gene: 5. The CDR3 is 14 amino acids. For the CDR3, the DNA is TGTGCCAGCAGAAGGACTAGCGAACACAATGAGCAGTTCTTC. The encoded protein is CASRRTSEHNEQFF.

The rearrangement joins TRBV30 to TRBJ2-3; TRBD2 is a possible D gene (5 bases). V dropped 7 bases and J dropped 6 bases, with 11 bases sitting between them. The CDR3 spans 11 residues. Germline values: CDR1 GTSNPN, CDR2 SVGIG (reference sequence). The CDR3 region is CASRRRDTQYF. CDR3 DNA sequence: TGTGCCTCCCGGAGGCGGGATACGCAGTATTTT.

The V gene is TRBV18, the J gene TRBJ1-1, with 7 bases lining up with TRBD1. With 3 bases clipped from V and 0 bases from J, the junction kept 1 base outside the gene matches. This CDR3 is built from 14 residues. Per the germline V gene, CDR1 is KGHSH and CDR2 is LQKENI. The CDR3 DNA follows: TGTGCCAGCTCACCGCAGGGGGTGAACACTGAAGCTTTCTTT. Its protein product is CASSPQGVNTEAFF.

The chain recombines TRBV14 with TRBJ2-6; the D is unclear. Germline V gene sequence: CDR1 SGHDN, CDR2 FVKESK. The V gene lost 4 bases and the J gene lost 0 bases, with 13 bases spanning the gap. This CDR3 region has 17 residues. Here the CDR3 reads CASSRTLRRSGANVLTF. The CDR3 bases are TGTGCCAGCAGCCGTACCCTGCGGCGCTCTGGGGCCAACGTCCTGACTTTC.

A few counts support this clone. The CDR3 nucleotides are TGTGCCAGCAGTGAAGGGGACAGGGGAATCACTGAAGCTTTCTTT. Translated, it gives CASSEGDRGITEAFF. The rearrangement joins TRBV25-1 to TRBJ1-1; 10 bases match TRBD1. Germline V gene sequence: CDR1 MGHDK, CDR2 SYGVNS. V dropped 2 bases and J dropped 4; count of bases not matched to a gene: 4. This CDR3 has 15 residues.

The rearrangement joins TRBV6-5 to TRBJ2-2, with D tentatively TRBD2 (6 bases). The CDR3 runs to 13 residues. Germline CDR1 is MNHEY and CDR2 is SVGAGI. V lost 8 bases to trimming and J lost 8 bases, with 15 bases between them. CDR3 amino acids: CASGTTGVGELFF. The CDR3 DNA follows: TGTGCCAGCGGGACCACGGGAGTGGGGGAGCTGTTTTTT.

The chain couples TRBV29-1 to TRBJ1-2; the D gene is possibly TRBD1 (5 bases). The ends were cut back, 1 base at V and 6 bases at J, with 15 bases in the middle. The CDR3 length is 14 residues. In germline, CDR1 is SQVTM, CDR2 ANQGSEA. The CDR3 region has the DNA TGCAGCGTTGAAGTGAGCAGGGTAATACATGGCTACACCTTC. Translating it yields CSVEVSRVIHGYTF.

The genes are TRBV7-2 and TRBJ2-2; D ambiguous. CDR3 length: 13 residues. Germline-derived CDR1 and CDR2 are SGHTA and FQGNSA. V lost 5 bases, J lost 2 bases, and 6 bases lay in between. The DNA of the CDR3 is TGTGCCAGCAGCGCAACTAACACCGGGGAGCTGTTTTTT. It specifies CASSATNTGELFF.

This clone was picked up a small number of times. The chain recombines TRBV30 with TRBJ2-7; a weak D match, TRBD1 (6 bases). Germline V CDR1 and CDR2: GTSNPN, SVGIG (reference sequence). V was clipped by 0 bases and J by 5 bases, with 8 bases between them. This CDR3 is 12 amino acids long. The CDR3 DNA is TGTGCCTGGAGTGTACAGGGCCACGAGCAGTACTTC. Encoded protein: CAWSVQGHEQYF.

The chain employs TRBV30 and TRBJ2-5; D possibly corresponds to TRBD1 (5 bases). Per the germline V gene, CDR1 is GTSNPN and CDR2 is SVGIG (reference sequence). The CDR3 is 11 residues long. V gave up 1 base and J gave up 6 bases, with 6 bases separating them. CDR3 residues: CAWSGGQTQYF. The CDR3 bases are TGTGCCTGGAGTGGGGGCCAGACCCAGTACTTC.

The rearrangement links TRBV7-3 to TRBJ2-1; weak D call: TRBD1 (5 bases). CDR1 is SGHTA, CDR2 FQGTGA, per germline. V was clipped by 6 bases and J by 2 bases, with 14 bases between them. The CDR3 contains 15 residues. CDR3 nucleotide sequence: TGTGCCAGCAGGGATGGACACGGCACCTACAATGAGCAGTTCTTC. Protein sequence: CASRDGHGTYNEQFF.

The chain carries TRBV2 and TRBJ2-2; perhaps TRBD1 as D (5 bases). V shed 3 bases and J shed 2 bases, with 10 bases lying between them. The CDR3 extends over 15 amino acids. CDR1 and CDR2 from the germline V gene are SNHLY and FYNNEI. The chain's CDR3 is CASSDLQANTGELFF. The CDR3 coding sequence is TGTGCCAGCAGTGATTTACAGGCTAACACCGGGGAGCTGTTTTTT.

This clone occurred a few times. This chain joins TRBV19 and TRBJ2-1; no reliable D call. CDR3 length: 13 residues. The V end lost 4 bases, the J end lost 6 bases, and 10 bases lay between the germline ends. Germline lookup yields CDR1 LNHDA and CDR2 SQIVND (reference sequence). CDR3 residues: CASSTPASNEQFF. DNA of the CDR3: TGTGCCAGTAGTACCCCAGCTAGCAATGAGCAGTTCTTC.

The chain recombines TRBV9 with TRBJ2-7, with D possibly TRBD2 on 6 matching bases. CDR3 size: 13 residues. Germline V gene lookup returns CDR1 SGDLS and CDR2 YYNGEE. V gave up 1 base and J gave up 4 bases, with 9 bases separating them. CDR3 in amino acids: CASSVSDYYEQYF. CDR3 coding DNA: TGTGCCAGCAGCGTATCGGACTATTACGAGCAGTACTTC.

About this clone itself: A read error may account for a junction end that differs from germline. The rearrangement uses TRBV7-9 and TRBJ2-1; 12 nucleotides line up with TRBD2. The CDR3 extends over 15 amino acids. Germline-derived CDR1 and CDR2 are SEHNR and FQNEAQ (reference sequence). The CDR3 sequence: CSSSRGLAGFNEQFF. In nucleotides, the CDR3 is TGTTCCAGCAGCCGCGGACTAGCGGGATTTAATGAGCAGTTCTTC.

The chain has TRBV28 and TRBJ2-7, with 11 nucleotides matching TRBD2. This CDR3 contains 19 residues. Germline trimming cut 5 bases from V and 2 bases from J; bases unmatched to any gene: 17. Germline V gives CDR1 MDHEN, CDR2 SYDVKM. As DNA, the CDR3 is TGTGCCAGCAGTGGGGCTTTGGTACTAGCGGGAGTAACGGCCTACGAGCAGTACTTC. It specifies CASSGALVLAGVTAYEQYF.

This clone has just one count. This could be a read error, since a much larger clone is one nucleotide away. This sequence joins TRBV7-3 and TRBJ2-2, with 9 bases aligning to TRBD2. This CDR3 is 15 amino acids long. Per the germline V gene, CDR1 is SGHTA and CDR2 is FQGTGA. J lost 4 bases, V lost 2 bases, and 2 bases had no gene match. The CDR3 reads CASSLAGGSTGELFF. The CDR3, as DNA: TGTGCCAGCAGCTTAGCGGGAGGGAGCACCGGGGAGCTGTTTTTT.

CDR3 nucleotides: TGTGCCAGCAGTTCGACAGGGATCTATCTCTACGAGCAGTACTTC. Translating gives CASSSTGIYLYEQYF. The chain employs TRBV6-6 and TRBJ2-7, with 7 bases matching TRBD1. V trimming: 4 bases; J trimming: 3 bases; junction bases outside the gene matches: 9. The CDR3 totals 15 residues. Per the germline V gene, CDR1 is MNHNY and CDR2 is SVGAGI (reference sequence).